The 21 T cell receptor beta chains in this list originate from one sample, sequenced in a study of vaccination effects on CD4 cells after COVID-19. Subsequent to a culture period of less than twelve days, CD4+ T cells were isolated. The individual was infected with SARS-CoV-2 between March and December 2020, as confirmed by PCR. It was two doses of either the BNT162b2 or mRNA-1273 vaccine that participants received. Antigen specificity for these receptors is unknown. TCRdb's table, derived via immunoSEQ multiplex PCR, lists solely in-frame clones and lacks some. The repertoire holds roughly 33,000 clones, with approximately 72% as singletons. The material sequenced was CD4+ T cells from PBMCs cultured without peptide, taken after COVID-19 vaccination. Receptors were obtained from a human donor who had a prior SARS-CoV-2 infection.

The V call is TRBV24-1, the J call TRBJ2-3; perhaps D is TRBD1 or TRBD2 (6 bases each). The V gene's germline CDR1 is KGHDR and CDR2 SFDVKD. The CDR3 extends over 16 amino acids. V was shortened by 2 bases and J by 2 bases, with 13 bases between the two germline ends. The CDR3 coding sequence is TGTGCCACCAGTGATTGGGGGGCAGGGCACACAGATACGCAGTATTTT. Amino acid sequence: CATSDWGAGHTDTQYF.

The V and J genes are TRBV5-8 and TRBJ1-2; D gene ambiguous. Germline V lookup: CDR1 SGHTS, CDR2 YDEGEE. This CDR3 is 14 amino acids long. Between the trimmed V and J ends, which lost 2 bases and 4 bases, there was a span of 12 bases. The CDR3 here is CASSLPPVAYGYTF. CDR3 nucleotide sequence: TGTGCCAGCAGCTTACCGCCAGTCGCCTATGGCTACACCTTC.

The rearrangement joins TRBV3-1 (or the pseudogene TRBV3-2) to TRBJ1-2; D unresolved. CDR1 LGHDT and CDR2 YNNKEL come from the germline V gene (reference sequence). The CDR3 runs 14 residues. V lost 7 bases, J lost 5 bases, and 17 bases lay in between. CDR3 amino acids: CASTRHLLGYGYTF. The CDR3 nucleotides read TGTGCCAGCACACGGCACCTCCTGGGGTATGGCTACACCTTC.

The J gene is TRBJ2-1, the V gene TRBV7-2; D unclear. Germline-derived CDR1 and CDR2 are SGHTA and FQGNSA. The CDR3 extends over 13 amino acids. V shed 4 bases and J shed 4 bases, with 8 bases lying between them. The CDR3 here is CASSWGEYNEQFF. DNA of the CDR3: TGTGCCAGCAGCTGGGGTGAGTACAATGAGCAGTTCTTC.

The sample holds a few counts of this clone. This chain connects TRBV2 to TRBJ2-3; a possible D gene is TRBD2 (6 bases). Between the trimmed V and J ends, which lost 7 bases and 0 bases, there was a span of 17 bases. The CDR3 is made up of 16 amino acids. CDR1 is SNHLY, CDR2 FYNNEI, per germline. CDR3 sequence: CASNPAGLPSTDTQYF. The CDR3 DNA reads TGTGCCAGCAACCCCGCGGGGCTACCTAGCACAGATACGCAGTATTTT. Looking up the rest from reference TRBV2 and TRBJ2-3 gives the full variable domain: EPEVTQTPSHQVTQMGQEVILRCVPISNHLYFYWYRQILGQKVEFLVSFYNNEISEKSEIFDDQFSVERPDGSNFTLKIRSTKLEDSAMYFCASNPAGLPSTDTQYFGPGTRLTVL.

The CDR3 DNA is TGCGCCAGCAGACAGATACAGGGTTTGACCACTGAAGCTTTCTTT. Amino acids: CASRQIQGLTTEAFF. The chain joins TRBV5-1 to TRBJ1-1, with D perhaps TRBD1 (6 bases). This CDR3 has 15 amino acids. The V gene's germline CDR1 is SGHRS and CDR2 YFSETQ. Trimming pared 5 bases from V and 4 bases from J, leaving 18 bases between.

The chain carries TRBV19 and TRBJ2-5; D is unresolved. Germline CDR1 reads LNHDA; CDR2 reads SQIVND (reference sequence). The CDR3 extends over 11 amino acids. Trimming left V 5 bases short and J 4 bases short, with 5 bases between. DNA for the CDR3: TGTGCCAGTAGTGCCGGAGAGACCCAGTACTTC. The encoded protein is CASSAGETQYF.

The chain joins TRBV10-3 to TRBJ2-7; 7 nucleotides match TRBD1. The CDR3 has 12 residues. CDR1 and CDR2 (germline): ENHRY, SYGVKD. V trimming: 4 bases; J trimming: 3 bases; junction bases outside the gene matches: 0. Written as DNA, the CDR3 is TGTGCCATCAGTGCAGGGGGCTACGAGCAGTACTTC. Protein product: CAISAGGYEQYF.

The rearrangement links TRBV15 to TRBJ2-1; 7 bases align to TRBD2. V trimming: 0 bases; J trimming: 7 bases; junction bases outside the gene matches: 15. The CDR3 covers 18 residues. Germline values: CDR1 LNHNV, CDR2 YYDKDF (reference sequence). CDR3 loop: CATSRDQGAAGVMNEQFF. The CDR3 DNA sequence: TGTGCCACCAGCAGAGATCAGGGAGCGGCGGGAGTGATGAATGAGCAGTTCTTC.

The DNA for the CDR3 is TGTGCCAGCAGCCAACGATCCGGGACAGGGGGGACTGAAGCTTTCTTT. Translated, it gives CASSQRSGTGGTEAFF. V is TRBV14 and J is TRBJ1-1; 11 bases are shared with TRBD1. CDR1 is SGHDN, CDR2 FVKESK, per germline. V gave up 2 bases and J gave up 5 bases; unmatched junction bases: 7. The CDR3 totals 16 residues.

The chain recombines TRBV7-2 with TRBJ2-1, with D uncertain. The germline CDR1 and CDR2 sequences are SGHTA and FQGNSA. The CDR3 spans 13 residues. V lost 5 bases to trimming and J lost 10 bases, with 15 bases between them. CDR3 nucleotide sequence: TGTGCCAGCAGCCGGGTCGGAGCGCGGGAGCAGTTCTTC. Translated: CASSRVGAREQFF.

This clone turned up a few times. The rearrangement joins TRBV7-9 to TRBJ1-2; unclear D gene. Deletions cut 5 bases from V and 2 bases from J, with 24 bases between. The CDR3 sequence is 18 residues long. Germline lookup yields CDR1 SEHNR and CDR2 FQNEAQ (reference sequence). The CDR3 protein is CASSLTAGHGEQNYGYTF. The CDR3 nucleotides are TGTGCCAGCAGCCTCACCGCCGGGCACGGCGAACAGAACTATGGCTACACCTTC.

This chain connects TRBV19 to TRBJ1-3; D is uncertain. With 6 bases removed from V and 0 bases from J, the gap between germline ends came to 21 bases. The V gene's germline CDR1 is LNHDA and CDR2 SQIVND (reference sequence). This CDR3 has 18 amino acids. CDR3 residues: CASRGGRPNESSGNTIYF. DNA for the CDR3: TGTGCCAGTAGAGGAGGACGTCCGAATGAGAGCTCTGGAAACACCATATATTTT.

This chain uses TRBV7-2 with TRBJ2-3; TRBD2 matches at 10 bases. From germline, CDR1 is SGHTA and CDR2 FQGNSA. The CDR3 is made up of 16 amino acids. V dropped 1 base and J dropped 2; count of bases not matched to a gene: 3. The CDR3 DNA sequence: TGTGCCAGCAGCTTAGGACTAGCGGGTAACACAGATACGCAGTATTTT. Translating gives CASSLGLAGNTDTQYF.

This clone is a singleton in its sample. The V and J genes are TRBV4-2 and TRBJ2-5; D is possibly TRBD1 or TRBD2 (5 bases each). Between the trimmed V and J ends, which lost 6 bases and 0 bases, there was a span of 17 bases. The V gene's germline CDR1 is LGHNA and CDR2 YNFKEQ. The CDR3 sequence is 16 residues long. The CDR3 bases are TGTGCCAGCAGAAGCGGATGGACAAAAAACCAAGAGACCCAGTACTTC. Residues: CASRSGWTKNQETQYF.

The CDR3 nucleotides read TGTGCCAGCAGTTTACGACTTCAGAGCTCTGGGGCCAACGTCCTGACTTTC. Protein product: CASSLRLQSSGANVLTF. J is TRBJ2-6 and V is TRBV27; D remains ambiguous. Germline CDR1 is MNHEY and CDR2 is SMNVEV (reference sequence). This CDR3 contains 17 residues. Between the trimmed V and J ends, which lost 2 bases and 0 bases, there was a span of 11 bases.

The chain combines TRBV3-1 (or the pseudogene TRBV3-2) with TRBJ2-5; tentatively, D is TRBD1 or TRBD2 (6 bases each). V lost 0 bases and J lost 4, with 15 bases in between. CDR3 length: 16 amino acids. Germline V gene lookup returns CDR1 LGHDT and CDR2 YNNKEL (reference sequence). CDR3 coding DNA: TGTGCCAGCAGCCAAGATAGGAAGGGGGGCTCAGAGACCCAGTACTTC. It encodes CASSQDRKGGSETQYF.

There are a few counts of this clone. The chain employs TRBV7-2 and TRBJ2-7, with a tentative D call TRBD2 (6 bases). Germline CDR1 is SGHTA and CDR2 is FQGNSA. V was shortened by 2 bases and J by 4 bases, with 21 bases between the two germline ends. This CDR3 is built from 17 residues. The CDR3 here is CASSLSYGGPKRYEQYF. CDR3 nucleotides: TGTGCCAGCAGCTTAAGTTACGGGGGTCCCAAGAGGTACGAGCAGTACTTC.

The table lists this clone with a few counts. V gene TRBV5-4 combines with J gene TRBJ2-2, with TRBD2 matching over 8 bases. V was clipped by 4 bases and J by 6 bases; unmatched bases: 11. Germline loops: CDR1 SGHNT, CDR2 YYREEE (reference sequence). This CDR3 is 16 amino acids long. The CDR3 nucleotides read TGTGCCAGCAGCCGGGATCTTCGGGGGGGTTCCGGGGAGCTGTTTTTT. Translation gives CASSRDLRGGSGELFF.

The chain couples TRBV30 to TRBJ2-1; no definite D call. V was shortened by 3 bases and J by 9 bases, with 12 bases between the two germline ends. CDR3 size: 12 residues. Germline-derived CDR1 and CDR2 are GTSNPN and SVGIG (reference sequence). The CDR3 is CAWSHPRVEQFF. The CDR3 region has the DNA TGTGCCTGGAGCCACCCTCGGGTTGAGCAGTTCTTC. The variable domain in full, completed from reference TRBV30 and TRBJ2-1, reads SQTIHQWPATLVQPVGSPLSLECTVEGTSNPNLYWYRQAAGRGLQLLFYSVGIGQISSEVPQNLSASRPQDRQFILSSKKLLLSDSGFYLCAWSHPRVEQFFGPGTRLTVL.

This clone has a handful of counts. The chain combines TRBV4-1 with TRBJ1-3; D remains ambiguous. V lost 0 bases to trimming and J lost 5 bases, with 5 bases between them. CDR1 is MGHRA and CDR2 is YSYEKL in the germline V gene. The CDR3 consists of 13 residues. CDR3 sequence (DNA): TGCGCCAGCAGCCAAGACACACGAAACACCATATATTTT. It encodes CASSQDTRNTIYF.